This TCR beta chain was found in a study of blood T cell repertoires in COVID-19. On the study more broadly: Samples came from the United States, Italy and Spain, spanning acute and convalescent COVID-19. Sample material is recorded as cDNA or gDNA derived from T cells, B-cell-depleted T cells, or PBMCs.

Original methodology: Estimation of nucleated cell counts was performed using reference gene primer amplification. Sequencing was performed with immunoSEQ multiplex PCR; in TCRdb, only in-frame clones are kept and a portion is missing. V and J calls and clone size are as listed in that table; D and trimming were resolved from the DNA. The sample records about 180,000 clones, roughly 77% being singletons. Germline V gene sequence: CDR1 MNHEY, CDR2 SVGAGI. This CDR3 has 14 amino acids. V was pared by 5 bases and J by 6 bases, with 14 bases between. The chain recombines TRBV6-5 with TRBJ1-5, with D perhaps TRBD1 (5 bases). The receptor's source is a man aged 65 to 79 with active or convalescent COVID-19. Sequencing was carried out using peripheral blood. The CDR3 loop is CASSRGEIIQPQHF. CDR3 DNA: TGTGCCAGCAGTCGGGGGGAGATAATTCAGCCCCAGCATTTT.